This TCR beta chain was profiled in a study of beta chain features in type 1 diabetes. Investigators reverse transcribed all isolated RNA, so they sequenced expressed TCRB transcripts. Generated by immunoSEQ multiplex PCR, the TCRdb table keeps only in-frame clones and is missing some. Here the sample spans about 40,000 clones, roughly 50% being singletons. Sorting of CD4+ naive, central memory, regulatory and stem cell-like memory cells was performed via CD45RO/CCR7/CD25/CD127/CD95/CD27. This clone was detected a few times. The germline V gene encodes CDR1 SNHLY and CDR2 FYNNEI. Trimming pared 7 bases from V and 2 bases from J, leaving 12 bases between. The CDR3 extends over 13 amino acids.

Material: stem cell memory CD4+ T cells from blood. The sequence derives from a woman in her 30s in good health. The genes are TRBV2 and TRBJ2-7, with TRBD2 as a possible D gene (5 bases). CDR3 loop: CASTPPGTYEQYF. CDR3 DNA: TGTGCCAGCACGCCACCCGGGACCTACGAGCAGTACTTC.